This T cell receptor (beta chain) was retrieved from a study of chemoradiotherapy in HPV16-positive cancers. The table came from immunoSEQ multiplex PCR; TCRdb's copy has only in-frame clones and leaves some out. This table has over 950 clones, around nine tenths appearing once. The CDR3 has 15 amino acids. The germline V gene encodes CDR1 SGHAT and CDR2 FQNNGV. Trimming removed 0 bases at V and 4 bases at J, with 13 bases between. The chain couples TRBV11-2 to TRBJ2-7; weak D call: TRBD2 (6 bases). The sequence was collected from a human donor with HPV-associated anogenital cancer. The sample consisted of tumor tissue, taken from a patient who underwent chemoradiotherapy. The CDR3 DNA reads TGTGCCAGCAGCTTAGAACGCGGGAATCAATACGAGCAGTACTTC. It specifies CASSLERGNQYEQYF.